This T cell receptor (beta chain) was documented in a study of shared clonotypes between healthy human individuals. The naive CD8 fraction comprised CD45RO-negative cells positively selected for CCR7 and excluded terminally differentiated effector memory CD45RA+ cells. The CDR3 is 14 residues long. V dropped 9 bases and J dropped 2 bases, with 14 bases sitting between them. Looked up from germline, CDR1 is LNHNV and CDR2 is YYDKDF (reference sequence). Study-wide findings and caveats: Researchers found naive subsets generally carried larger estimated richness than memory subsets. It was only blood that was sampled, and tissue repertoires likely differ.

As processed by the authors: Junction-only sequences without quality scores were provided by ImmunoSEQ, so filtering was different. The assay was immunoSEQ multiplex PCR, and TCRdb's table has in-frame clones only and misses some. D and trimming come from the DNA, and the V and J calls and clone size come from that table. Among about 800,000 clones listed, roughly 96% were seen once. As regards this clone: Its matching antigen is unknown.

The rearrangement joins TRBV15 to TRBJ2-1, with D possibly matching TRBD2 (5 bases). The material sequenced was naive CD8+ T cells sorted from blood. The source is a man aged 25-45 years in good health. CDR3 coding DNA: TGTGCCACGGCCAACGACGGGACCTACAATGAGCAGTTCTTC. Translated: CATANDGTYNEQFF.